This T cell receptor (beta chain) derives from a study of post-analysis software for immune sequencing data. Findings and caveats of the study: Patients showed TRBV5-6, TRBV5-1 and TRBV20-1 among about five TRBV segments more frequent than in controls.

The CDR3 totals 16 residues. Germline V gene sequence: CDR1 SGHRS, CDR2 YFSETQ. With V trimmed by 4 bases and J by 2 bases, 7 bases remained unmatched. Worth noting for this clonotype: Its antigen is currently unknown.

TCR beta cDNA libraries included unique molecular identifiers. From the PCR reads, TCRdb called clonotypes with MiXCR, one entry per CDR3 protein. The data show about 540,000 distinct CDR3 sequences, around 34% seen once. This chain links TRBV5-1 with TRBJ2-5; 11 bases are a match to TRBD1. Material for sequencing was blood. This TCR derives from a girl younger than 18 with multiple sclerosis. CDR3: CASSPRTGGPQETQYF. The CDR3 nucleotides are TGCGCCAGCAGCCCGAGGACAGGGGGCCCGCAAGAGACCCAGTACTTC.